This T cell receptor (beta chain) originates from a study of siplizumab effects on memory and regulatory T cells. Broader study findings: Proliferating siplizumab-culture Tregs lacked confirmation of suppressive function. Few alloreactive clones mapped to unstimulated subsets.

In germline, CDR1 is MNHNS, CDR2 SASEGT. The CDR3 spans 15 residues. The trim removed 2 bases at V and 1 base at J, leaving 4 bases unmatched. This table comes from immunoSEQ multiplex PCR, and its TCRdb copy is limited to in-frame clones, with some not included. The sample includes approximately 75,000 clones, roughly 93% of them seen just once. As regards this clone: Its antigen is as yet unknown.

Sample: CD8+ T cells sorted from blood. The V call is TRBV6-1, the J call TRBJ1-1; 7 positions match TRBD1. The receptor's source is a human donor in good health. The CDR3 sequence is CASSEPGQSNTEAFF. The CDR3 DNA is TGTGCCAGCAGTGAACCGGGACAGTCGAACACTGAAGCTTTCTTT.